This T cell receptor beta chain was profiled in a study of T cell responses to AZD1222 COVID-19 vaccine. This clone has a single count. Germline assignment: CDR1 SQVTM and CDR2 ANQGSEA. The CDR3 is 11 amino acids. Trimming removed 3 bases at V and 5 bases at J, with 8 bases between. The repertoire was sequenced with immunoSEQ multiplex PCR; TCRdb's copy has only in-frame clones and lacks some. The sample lists around 100,000 clones, nearly 90% occurring once. This receptor was identified in an adult in good health. The chain joins TRBV29-1 to TRBJ2-7, with no clear D. The material was peripheral blood, obtained on day 0 of AZD1222 vaccination. CDR3 sequence: CSVDRHDEQYF. The CDR3 DNA follows: TGCAGCGTTGATCGGCACGACGAGCAGTACTTC.